This entry lists 19 T cell receptor beta chains sequenced from one sample in a study of shared clonotypes between healthy human individuals. This table comes from immunoSEQ multiplex PCR, and its TCRdb copy is limited to in-frame clones, with some not included. The table includes 550,000 to 650,000 clones, roughly 95% detected once. CD45RO-negative, CCR7-positively selected cells formed the naive CD8 fraction, excluding terminally differentiated effector memory CD45RA+ cells. Sequencing was performed on naive CD8+ T cells sorted from blood. The receptor set was obtained from a woman in her twenties or thirties in good health.

This sequence joins TRBV19 and TRBJ1-5; D is undetermined. V gave up 0 bases and J gave up 4 bases, with 13 bases separating them. Germline-derived CDR1 and CDR2 are LNHDA and SQIVND (reference sequence). The CDR3 extends over 16 amino acids. The CDR3 here is CASSIEVMYQNQPQHF. The CDR3 DNA reads TGTGCCAGTAGTATAGAGGTAATGTACCAGAATCAGCCCCAGCATTTT.

Remarks on this clone: The sample carries other DNA sequences with the same CDR3. The genes are TRBV7-9 and TRBJ1-1; D may be TRBD1 (5 bases). This CDR3 is 14 amino acids long. V dropped 5 bases and J dropped 0 bases, with 10 bases sitting between them. Germline-derived CDR1 and CDR2 are SEHNR and FQNEAQ (reference sequence). CDR3 sequence (DNA): TGTGCCAGCAGCCCCGGGGGAGTGAACACTGAAGCTTTCTTT. Translating gives CASSPGGVNTEAFF.

V gene TRBV6-5 combines with J gene TRBJ2-7; D gene uncertain. Per germline, CDR1 MNHEY and CDR2 SVGAGI. Deletions cut 5 bases from V and 7 bases from J, with 9 bases between. The CDR3 consists of 11 residues. CDR3 nucleotides: TGTGCCAGCAGTGAAGCTTGGGAGCAGTACTTC. It yields the protein CASSEAWEQYF.

This clone appeared a single time. This sequence joins TRBV2 and TRBJ2-1; tentatively, D is TRBD2 (7 bases). CDR3 size: 12 residues. Germline values: CDR1 SNHLY, CDR2 FYNNEI. V was clipped by 8 bases and J by 5 bases, with 10 bases between them. The CDR3 protein is CASERDNNEQFF. The DNA of the CDR3 is TGTGCCAGCGAGCGGGACAACAATGAGCAGTTCTTC.

The chain recombines TRBV28 with TRBJ2-6, with D possibly TRBD2 on 5 matching bases. Germline loops: CDR1 MDHEN, CDR2 SYDVKM. The CDR3 extends over 16 amino acids. Trimming shortened V by 2 bases and J by 0 bases, and 8 bases separated the two germline ends. The CDR3: CASSLAGLSGANVLTF. In nucleotides, the CDR3 is TGTGCCAGCAGTTTAGCAGGACTCTCTGGGGCCAACGTCCTGACTTTC.

The chain carries TRBV9 and TRBJ2-1; the D is unclear. The CDR3 spans 13 residues. Trimming cost V 7 bases and J 5 bases, with 13 bases left between them. Looked up from germline, CDR1 is SGDLS and CDR2 is YYNGEE. The CDR3 DNA reads as TGTGCCAGCCAACCCCCAAACGACAATGAGCAGTTCTTC. Its protein is CASQPPNDNEQFF.

Concerning this clone itself: The identical CDR3 is also encoded by other nucleotide sequences in the sample. The V and J genes are TRBV27 and TRBJ2-7; 7 bases map to TRBD2. CDR3 size: 13 residues. V lost 3 bases, J lost 3 bases, and 2 bases stayed unmatched. CDR1 and CDR2 from the germline V gene are MNHEY and SMNVEV (reference sequence). CDR3 DNA sequence: TGTGCCAGCAGTTTGGGACTAAACTACGAGCAGTACTTC. Translating it yields CASSLGLNYEQYF.

The chain joins TRBV5-6 to TRBJ2-7; D possibly corresponds to TRBD1 (5 bases). The CDR3 totals 14 residues. V was cut by 0 bases and J by 3 bases, with 10 bases left in between. From germline, CDR1 is SGHDT and CDR2 YYEEEE. The CDR3 bases are TGTGCCAGCAGCTTGGTAGGGGAAATCTACGAGCAGTACTTC. Translation: CASSLVGEIYEQYF. The complete variable domain, with remaining parts taken from reference TRBV5-6 and TRBJ2-7, reads DAGVTQSPTHLIKTRGQQVTLRCSPKSGHDTVSWYQQALGQGPQFIFQYYEEEERQRGNFPDRFSGHQFPNYSSELNVNALLLGDSALYLCASSLVGEIYEQYFGPGTRLTVT.

This clone was counted a single time. The chain recombines TRBV5-1 with TRBJ2-1; TRBD2 matches 7 bases. The length of the CDR3 is 20 residues. The germline V gene encodes CDR1 SGHRS and CDR2 YFSETQ. V shed 2 bases, J shed 6 bases, and the junction held 23 bases outside the gene matches. DNA of the CDR3: TGCGCCAGCAGCTTCCCTAGGGCCACGAACCCCCTAGCGGACCCCAATGAGCAGTTCTTC. Its protein product is CASSFPRATNPLADPNEQFF.

To note about this clone: At the DNA level, this CDR3 is encoded by other sequences in the same sample as well. The rearrangement links TRBV7-8 to TRBJ2-1; TRBD2 matches at 9 bases. This CDR3 is 15 amino acids long. V shed 3 bases and J 0 bases; nucleotides not matched to a gene: 0. Germline V gives CDR1 SGHVS, CDR2 FQNEAQ. The CDR3 loop reads CASSFSGSSYNEQFF. The CDR3 DNA is TGTGCCAGCAGCTTTAGCGGGAGCTCCTACAATGAGCAGTTCTTC.

The count of this clone is one. This chain connects TRBV28 to TRBJ2-2; 15 bases fit TRBD2. Per the germline V gene, CDR1 is MDHEN and CDR2 is SYDVKM. V trimming: 6 bases; J trimming: 5 bases; junction bases outside the gene matches: 7. The length of the CDR3 is 17 residues. The DNA for the CDR3 is TGTGCCAGCAGAGGACTAGCGGGAGGGCCGGGGACCGGGGAGCTGTTTTTT. Translation gives CASRGLAGGPGTGELFF.

The genes are TRBV4-1 and TRBJ2-2; D remains unclear. Germline V gene sequence: CDR1 MGHRA, CDR2 YSYEKL. The CDR3 spans 16 residues. V was trimmed by 1 base and J by 0 bases, leaving 9 bases between them. The CDR3 is CASSQGPPANTGELFF. The CDR3 region has the DNA TGCGCCAGCAGCCAAGGGCCGCCGGCGAACACCGGGGAGCTGTTTTTT.

This chain links TRBV30 with TRBJ2-1; 8 bases are a match to TRBD2. CDR1 is GTSNPN, CDR2 SVGIG, per germline (reference sequence). V lost 0 bases, J lost 5 bases, and 6 bases stayed unmatched. The CDR3 is made up of 15 amino acids. The CDR3: CAWSVSSGYHNEQFF. For the CDR3, the DNA is TGTGCCTGGAGTGTTTCTAGCGGGTATCACAATGAGCAGTTCTTC.

The V and J genes are TRBV28 and TRBJ2-7; TRBD2 is a possible D gene (5 bases). Germline-derived CDR1 and CDR2 are MDHEN and SYDVKM. V lost 8 bases and J 3 bases, leaving 20 bases between the germline ends. This CDR3 comprises 15 residues. CDR3 region: CASAPLLWEFYEQYF. The CDR3 region has the DNA TGTGCCAGCGCTCCTCTTTTGTGGGAGTTCTACGAGCAGTACTTC.

The V and J genes are TRBV28 and TRBJ1-3; D gene uncertain. V dropped 4 bases and J dropped 0 bases, with 13 bases sitting between them. Germline V gene sequence: CDR1 MDHEN, CDR2 SYDVKM. This CDR3 spans 16 amino acids. The CDR3 loop is CASSSPGWASGNTIYF. CDR3 nucleotides: TGTGCCAGCAGTTCCCCAGGTTGGGCCTCTGGAAACACCATATATTTT.

This clone occurred once. The gene calls are TRBV27 and TRBJ2-7; TRBD1 agrees at 9 bases. V gave up 6 bases and J gave up 2 bases; unmatched junction bases: 5. The CDR3 sequence is 14 residues long. Germline CDR1 MNHEY, CDR2 SMNVEV (reference sequence). The CDR3 DNA sequence: TGTGCCAGCAGCCGGGACAGGGATACCTACGAGCAGTACTTC. It codes for CASSRDRDTYEQYF.

The chain is built from TRBV9 and TRBJ2-1; D may match TRBD1 or TRBD2 (5 bases each). CDR1 SGDLS and CDR2 YYNGEE come from the germline V gene. This CDR3 region has 14 residues. Trimming stripped 3 bases from V and 1 base from J, with 8 bases between. For the CDR3, the DNA is TGTGCCAGCAGCGGGGGCGGGTCCTACAATGAGCAGTTCTTC. Residues: CASSGGGSYNEQFF.

The genes are TRBV28 and TRBJ1-4; D gene ambiguous. Germline CDR1 reads MDHEN; CDR2 reads SYDVKM. CDR3 size: 16 residues. V gave up 2 bases and J gave up 7 bases, with 17 bases separating them. The CDR3 loop is CASSLKEVTMSEKLFF. For the CDR3, the DNA is TGTGCCAGCAGTTTAAAGGAGGTAACGATGTCTGAAAAACTGTTTTTT.

Comments on this clone: Different DNA sequences within this sample yield the same CDR3. The V gene is TRBV9, the J gene TRBJ2-5, with unresolved D. This CDR3 contains 11 residues. V lost 3 bases, J lost 5 bases, and 5 bases lay in between. Germline loops: CDR1 SGDLS, CDR2 YYNGEE. Written as DNA, the CDR3 is TGTGCCAGCAGCGATCTGGAGACCCAGTACTTC. Its translation: CASSDLETQYF.